Reported below is one T cell receptor beta chain. This clone's antigen is unknown. Base qualities were left out, and no much larger clone turns up one base away. The cohort comprised fewer than 700 healthy bone marrow donors. At the time of sampling, every cohort member was nominally healthy, though immune exposures that went unrecorded were likely present. The donor was CMV seronegative and was included in the group of around 320 seronegative cohort members. A peripheral blood sample was collected from each donor, and TCR beta sequencing was performed on peripheral blood mononuclear cells. The Qiagen DNeasy Blood Extraction Kit was used to extract genomic DNA from the blood cell samples. The sample belongs to a study of cytomegalovirus exposure and HLA in healthy donors (dated by TCRdb to 2015 to 2018). A note on the overall study: In an earlier analysis of about 560 of the donors, 250 to 350 Gb of sequence data and approximately 120 million unique TCR beta sequences from approximately 180 million T cells were reported. An early release that covered about 600 HLA-typed donors contained 300 to 350 gigabases of sequencing data and 70 million to 100 million unique TCR sequences. Of the roughly 400 genotyped donors, approximately 83% fell in the genetic ancestry cluster associated with self-reported Caucasian donors. The study was designed to test whether signatures of past pathogen exposure could be identified by cataloging public T cell receptors. Using immunosequencing, the study profiled T cell repertoires from 500 to 800 subjects and related those repertoires to cytomegalovirus serostatus. Besides the first cohort of roughly 700 subjects, a separate validation cohort made up of roughly 120 different subjects was used. To predict cytomegalovirus infection status, the study combined high-throughput TCR immunosequencing, statistical association of individual TCRs with disease status, and machine learning. In a later analysis, previously published TCR beta repertoires from about 640 donors were re-analyzed and high-resolution HLA genotyping was added so that TCR occurrence patterns could be studied. Rather than drawing on any new phenotypic data, the later analysis identified candidate immune exposures from TCR beta sequences and the way those sequences occurred across donors. In an earlier analysis of 500 to 650 of the donors, high-throughput TCR beta sequencing was used to judge whether each TCR beta V gene segment behaved as functional or pseudogenic. Alongside the repertoire data, information on donor age, sex, ethnicity and CMV serostatus was compiled. In a later genetic analysis, genome-wide SNP genotypes for about three fifths of the 666 donors were used, and that subset was treated as a discovery cohort. Every discovery cohort repertoire had been produced on one sequencing platform. Class I and class II HLA loci were covered by the typing at four-digit resolution. The number of typed donors differed by locus: roughly 620-640 for A, B, C, DRB1 and DQB1; 522 for DQA1; approximately 600 for DPA1; and roughly 470 for DPB1. Because of strong linkage in the cohort, roughly 5 DR-DQ haplotypes were treated as single units for association and clustering. Among 350 to 400 genotyped donors of the cohort, an average of 235,054 unique TCR beta nucleotide sequences were sequenced per donor, roughly 20% of them non-productive.

Library generation was performed with the immunoSEQ multiplex PCR assay. The multiplex PCR relied on a mix of 60 forward primers for TCR Vbeta segments and 13 reverse primers for TCR Jbeta segments. Amplification of the CDR3 region of rearranged TCR beta genes was performed with a multiplex PCR assay on genomic DNA. The amplified TCR beta libraries were sequenced on the Illumina HiSeq System as 87-base-pair reads. The published analysis was carried out like this. In a later analysis, about 80 million unique TCR beta chains were counted across the 650 to 700 repertoires, and roughly 11 million of these chains were shared by at least two donors. A nearest-neighbor algorithm error-corrected the raw reads and collapsed the reads into unique sequences, merging closely related sequences to remove PCR and sequencing errors. V, D and J gene segments were assigned by aligning CDR3 sequences to IMGT reference sequences. For a sequence to be retained, a match of at least six nucleotides was required to both a V gene segment and a J gene segment. A rearrangement counted as productive if the CDR3 had no stop codons and remained in frame with V and J, and every other rearrangement counted as non-productive. Following IMGT convention, CDR3 was defined as the stretch from the second conserved V-encoded cysteine to the conserved J-encoded phenylalanine. Sequences without an unambiguous match to a single V gene segment were excluded from the earlier analysis of about 600 of the donors. In an earlier analysis of several hundred of the donors, V segments were called functional above 56.7% productive rearrangements and were called segregating when the between-donor standard deviation exceeded 5%. A statistical classification framework was built to diagnose cytomegalovirus status from the catalog of TCR beta chain sequences. A later analysis assigned V and J genes by comparing TCR nucleotide sequences with IMGT/GENE-DB human TR gene sequences. The TCRdist pipeline was used in a later analysis to assign CDR3 sequences and most-parsimonious VDJ recombination scenarios. In a later analysis, each TCR beta chain was defined by its CDR3 amino acid sequence together with its V-gene family, and reads lacking a unique V-gene family were excluded. A later analysis removed 592 highly shared, low-generation-probability nucleotide sequences to deal with suspected cross-contamination and a sequencing artifact. In a later analysis, a clonal expansion index for each public chain was calculated from normalized within-repertoire ranks of inferred template counts. Generation probabilities in a later analysis came from a VDJ recombination model fitted to out-of-frame rearrangements, and those results were checked against IGoR. A later analysis scored TCR-TCR, TCR-HLA and TCR-CMV co-occurrence with hypergeometric tests, applying a repertoire-size bias correction to TCR pairs. False discovery rates were estimated in a later analysis by permuting HLA or CMV assignments 20 times. In a later analysis, co-occurring TCRs were grouped with DBSCAN, and TCRdist sequence similarity was added when clustering was performed within HLA-allele-positive subsets. Repertoires with fewer than 30,000 or more than 120,000 public chains were left out of co-occurrence clustering, as were about 5 repertoires with anomalous nucleotide sharing. As stored in TCRdb, this immuneACCESS dataset retains in-frame rearrangements with V and J assigned. A fraction of the clones does not appear; measured against another copy, unresolved V genes explain less than half of the discrepancy, and the remainder lacks a known reason. V and J calls and clone size are copied from that table; D and trimming were computed from the DNA. For this sample there are some 150,000 clones; around 84% appear just once. The ten biggest clones cover over 2% of the sample.

Trimming leaves V shorter by 4 bases and J shorter by 6 bases, with the junction holding 9 bases beyond the gene matches. From cysteine to phenylalanine, the CDR3 is 15 amino acids long. Kept here is only the CDR3 DNA, which spans 45 bases and is read in frame from base 1. Reading the germline V gene gives CDR1 SGHRS and CDR2 YFSETQ. Here is what the overall study found, with its caveats: Specific HLA alleles were associated with over 15,000 TCR beta sequences at a false discovery rate of 0.05 in a later analysis. In this cohort, only TCR beta chains were sequenced, and detectable features were limited by the absence of alpha or paired-chain data. In a later analysis, TCR association rates were found to vary across HLA loci, with the most associated TCRs seen for DRB1 alleles and the fewest for HLA-C alleles. When HLA alleles, especially DR and DQ, strongly co-occurred, TCR associations were difficult to assign to individual alleles. Linkage disequilibrium might explain the correlated functional status among segregating V segments, but an unknown experimental factor could not be excluded. A cluster of highly shared sequence variants was judged likely to represent a technical artifact of the sequencing pipeline. In a later analysis, HLA-associated TCR beta chains showed more clonal expansion and lower generation probabilities than non-associated chains that were equally common. HLA typing was unavailable for some donors at each locus, so association tests used only the typed subset. CMV serostatus was the only immune exposure information available for the cohort. In vitro tests confirmed that three of the cytomegalovirus-associated TCR beta chains recognize cytomegalovirus antigens. A later genetic analysis reported fewer N-insertions in productive TCRs among donors in an Asian-associated ancestry cluster than the approximately 700-donor mean. According to a later analysis, most CMV-associated TCR beta chains appeared to be HLA-restricted, and the HLA associations seemed to be driven largely by CMV exposure. V-gene and J-gene trimming of TCR beta chains was associated with a missense DCLRE1C variant in a later genetic analysis, and the association was replicated in an independent cohort. In an earlier analysis of about 540 of the donors, most TCR beta V segments were observed in productive rearrangements about 87% or about 30% of the time, broadly matching IMGT annotations. The earlier analysis of some 560 of the donors excluded approximately 15 rarely observed V segments, including chromosome 9 orphons, because counts were too low. Most TCR sequences were observed very rarely across donors, whereas some public TCRs were present in many individuals. Some IMGT-functional V segments, including TRBV6-2 and TRBV6-3, could not be told apart with the 87-base-pair reads, so those segments were excluded. A further reported finding was that TCR beta sequences accurately predicted the HLA-A and HLA-B alleles for most subjects in the first cohort. The authors suggested that the approach could potentially be generalized to other disease states and immunological phenotypes. A total of roughly 160 TCR beta chains were listed by the study as associated with cytomegalovirus. Presence/absence analyses assumed roughly uniform sequencing depth across donors, an assumption that may not hold. Several of the top co-occurrence clusters appeared to be linked to parvovirus B19, influenza, CMV and Epstein-Barr virus, according to a later analysis. In both the original and validation cohorts, the classifier was reported to diagnose cytomegalovirus status with high specificity and sensitivity.

The TCR originated in a boy aged 2 to 10 in good health and CMV-seronegative. The chain is assembled from TRBV5-1 and TRBJ1-4; 7 central nucleotides agree with TRBD1. Sequenced input: PBMCs. The nucleotide sequence reads TGCGCCAGCAGCGTCGGACAGGTTTCGGATGAAAAACTGTTTTTT. This encodes CASSVGQVSDEKLFF.